The 14 T cell receptor beta chains reported below all come from one sample, sequenced in a study of shared clonotypes between healthy human individuals. TCRdb keeps only in-frame clones here, not all; method: immunoSEQ multiplex PCR. The sample contains hundreds of thousands of clones, approximately 75% of which appear only once. Specimen: memory CD4+ T cells sorted from blood. The subset here: CD45RA-negative fraction. These receptors all stem from a woman aged 25 to 39 in good health.

This clone came up a few times. The chain is built from TRBV15 and TRBJ1-5, with D tentatively TRBD1 (6 bases). The V end was cut by 6 bases, the J end by 0 bases, with 12 bases between. This CDR3 comprises 15 residues. In germline, CDR1 is LNHNV, CDR2 YYDKDF (reference sequence). CDR3 DNA: TGTGCCACCAGGCGAGGGGGGGGTAGCAATCAGCCCCAGCATTTT. It codes for CATRRGGGSNQPQHF.

The chain has TRBV6-1 and TRBJ2-5; no clear D gene. Germline values: CDR1 MNHNS, CDR2 SASEGT. The CDR3 covers 11 residues. V lost 5 bases to trimming and J lost 6 bases, with 7 bases between them. CDR3 coding DNA: TGTGCCAGCAGTTTCATCCAGACCCAGTACTTC. It translates to CASSFIQTQYF.

Concerning this clone: A much larger clone differs by one base, so this may be a read error. Other DNA sequences in this specimen translate into the identical CDR3. This rearrangement joins TRBV11-3 to TRBJ2-6; D gene uncertain. This CDR3 region has 13 residues. CDR1 and CDR2 (germline): SGHNT, YENEEA. V gave up 1 base and J gave up 4 bases, with 2 bases separating them. The CDR3 reads CASSLGGANVLTF. In DNA, the CDR3 is TGTGCCAGCAGCTTAGGAGGGGCCAACGTCCTGACTTTC.

The count of this clone is one. J is TRBJ2-1 and V is TRBV6-5, with 7 bases fitting TRBD2. CDR1 MNHEY and CDR2 SVGAGI come from the germline V gene. The CDR3 runs 13 residues. With 8 bases clipped from V and 8 bases from J, the junction kept 9 bases outside the gene matches. The CDR3 region has the DNA TGTGCCAGCGGCCGGGTTCGGGGGGATGAGCAGTTCTTC. Translation gives CASGRVRGDEQFF.

The V call is TRBV5-6, the J call TRBJ2-1, with D possibly being TRBD2 (7 bases). This CDR3 has 13 amino acids. Trimming left V 3 bases short and J 8 bases short, with 12 bases between. In germline, CDR1 is SGHDT, CDR2 YYEEEE. DNA of the CDR3: TGTGCCAGCAGCTCAAGGGGGAGGGATGAGCAGTTCTTC. Amino acids: CASSSRGRDEQFF.

This chain links TRBV27 with TRBJ2-5; D is perhaps TRBD1 (7 bases). V gave up 3 bases and J gave up 5 bases, with 13 bases separating them. The CDR3 has 14 amino acids. In germline, CDR1 is MNHEY, CDR2 SMNVEV (reference sequence). The CDR3 loop is CASSFRGVGETQYF. The CDR3, as DNA: TGTGCCAGCAGTTTCAGGGGGGTTGGGGAGACCCAGTACTTC.

The chain uses TRBV28 and TRBJ1-2; D unresolved. CDR1 and CDR2 from the germline V gene are MDHEN and SYDVKM. V lost 2 bases, J lost 3 bases, and 10 bases lay in between. This CDR3 is 14 amino acids long. The CDR3 reads CASSLLGRDYGYTF. CDR3 nucleotide sequence: TGTGCCAGCAGTTTACTGGGAAGGGACTATGGCTACACCTTC.

The chain has TRBV5-1 and TRBJ2-5, with 8 bases identical to TRBD1. Unmatched junction bases numbered 9, after V lost 3 bases and J lost 5 bases. The CDR3 consists of 15 residues. Germline CDR1 is SGHRS and CDR2 is YFSETQ. The CDR3: CASSSSPGGSETQYF. The CDR3 DNA follows: TGCGCCAGCAGCTCCTCACCAGGGGGCTCGGAGACCCAGTACTTC.

The chain joins TRBV4-2 to TRBJ1-1; no reliable D call. Trimming removed 4 bases at V and 0 bases at J, with 12 bases between. The CDR3 runs to 15 residues. Per germline, CDR1 LGHNA and CDR2 YNFKEQ. The CDR3 bases are TGTGCCAGCAGCCGAGATAGCCAAGTGAACACTGAAGCTTTCTTT. Protein product: CASSRDSQVNTEAFF.

The chain uses TRBV21-1 and TRBJ2-7; TRBD2, the D gene given by the table, was not confirmed from the DNA. TRBV21-1 is a listed pseudogene. The CDR3 consists of 16 residues. CDR3 in DNA: TGTGCCAGCAGGGGAGGAGGGCCCGACAACTCCTACGAGCAGTACTTC. This gives the protein CASRGGGPDNSYEQYF.

This sequence joins TRBV9 and TRBJ1-4; 11 nucleotides match TRBD1. Trimming removed 4 bases from V and 6 bases from J; junction bases left unmatched: 14. The CDR3 sequence is 18 residues long. Germline V gives CDR1 SGDLS, CDR2 YYNGEE. The CDR3 sequence is CASSRRPGTGGVYEKLFF. DNA of the CDR3: TGTGCCAGCAGCCGACGTCCCGGGACAGGGGGGGTTTATGAAAAACTGTTTTTT. Full variable domain (missing parts from reference TRBV9 and TRBJ1-4): DSGVTQTPKHLITATGQRVTLRCSPRSGDLSVYWYQQSLDQGLQFLIQYYNGEERAKGNILERFSAQQFPDLHSELNLSSLELGDSALYFCASSRRPGTGGVYEKLFFGSGTQLSVL.

This chain uses TRBV4-2 with TRBJ1-2, with D perhaps matching TRBD1 (5 bases). CDR1 and CDR2 (germline): LGHNA, YNFKEQ. The CDR3 has 15 amino acids. V lost 1 base, J lost 4 bases, and 13 bases lay in between. In nucleotides, the CDR3 is TGTGCCAGCAGCCAAGTAGGGACGGATGTCTATGGCTACACCTTC. Residues: CASSQVGTDVYGYTF.

The chain links TRBV7-8 to TRBJ1-5; D is ambiguous. V lost 2 bases and J 0 bases, leaving 8 bases between the germline ends. There are 15 residues in the CDR3. CDR1 is SGHVS and CDR2 is FQNEAQ in the germline V gene. CDR3 amino acids: CASSLQSYSNQPQHF. The CDR3 DNA sequence: TGTGCCAGCAGCTTACAGTCTTATAGCAATCAGCCCCAGCATTTT.

In its sample, this clone was seen once. This chain joins TRBV27 and TRBJ2-2; either TRBD1 or TRBD2 may fit D (5 bases each). This CDR3 has 14 residues. V was shortened by 6 bases and J by 6 bases, with 14 bases between the two germline ends. CDR1 and CDR2 from the germline V gene are MNHEY and SMNVEV (reference sequence). As DNA, the CDR3 is TGTGCCAGCAGGGTTGGGGGAACGTCCGGGGAGCTGTTTTTT. Translating gives CASRVGGTSGELFF.